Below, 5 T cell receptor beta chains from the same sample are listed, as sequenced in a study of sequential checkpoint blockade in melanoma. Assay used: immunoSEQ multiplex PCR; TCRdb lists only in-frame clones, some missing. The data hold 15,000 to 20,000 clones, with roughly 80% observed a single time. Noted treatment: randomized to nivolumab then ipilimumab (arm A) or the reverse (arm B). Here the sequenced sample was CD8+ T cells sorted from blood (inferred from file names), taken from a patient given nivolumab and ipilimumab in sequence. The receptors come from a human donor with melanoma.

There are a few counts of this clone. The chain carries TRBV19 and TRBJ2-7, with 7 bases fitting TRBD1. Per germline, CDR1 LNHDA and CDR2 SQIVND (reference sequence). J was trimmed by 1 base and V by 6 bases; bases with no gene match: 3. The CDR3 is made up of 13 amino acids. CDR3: CASRSGGSYEQYF. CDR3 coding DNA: TGTGCCAGTAGATCAGGGGGTTCCTACGAGCAGTACTTC.

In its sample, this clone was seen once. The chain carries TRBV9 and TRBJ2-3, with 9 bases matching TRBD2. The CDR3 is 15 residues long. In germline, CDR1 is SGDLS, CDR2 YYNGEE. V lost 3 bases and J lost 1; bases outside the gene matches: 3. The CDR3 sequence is CASSAIAGGTDTQYF. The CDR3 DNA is TGTGCCAGCAGCGCCATAGCGGGGGGCACAGATACGCAGTATTTT.

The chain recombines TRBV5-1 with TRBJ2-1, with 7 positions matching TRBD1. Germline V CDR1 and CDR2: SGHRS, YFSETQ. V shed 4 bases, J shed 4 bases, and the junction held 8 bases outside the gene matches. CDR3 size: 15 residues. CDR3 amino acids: CASSPRQGMYNEQFF. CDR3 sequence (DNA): TGCGCCAGCAGCCCCCGACAGGGAATGTACAATGAGCAGTTCTTC.

The CDR3 region has the DNA TGCAGCGTTTTAGTGGGAGGGCCGAATCCCCTCTACAATGAGCAGTTCTTC. It codes for CSVLVGGPNPLYNEQFF. The chain links TRBV29-1 to TRBJ2-1; 7 bases are shared with TRBD2. The CDR3 consists of 17 residues. With 5 bases clipped from V and 3 bases from J, the junction kept 16 bases outside the gene matches. Germline V gene sequence: CDR1 SQVTM, CDR2 ANQGSEA.

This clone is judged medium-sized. The CDR3 region is CASSRRGDEQFF. The CDR3 DNA is TGTGCCAGCAGCCGGCGCGGGGATGAGCAGTTCTTC. The gene calls are TRBV7-9 and TRBJ2-1, with D possibly TRBD2 on 6 matching bases. This CDR3 is built from 12 residues. V shed 5 bases and J shed 8 bases, with 10 bases lying between them. Germline-derived CDR1 and CDR2 are SEHNR and FQNEAQ (reference sequence). Full variable domain (rest looked up from reference TRBV7-9 and TRBJ2-1): DTGVSQNPRHKITKRGQNVTFRCDPISEHNRLYWYRQTLGQGPEFLTYFQNEAQLEKSRLLSDRFSAERPKGSFSTLEIQRTEQGDSAMYLCASSRRGDEQFFGPGTRLTVL.